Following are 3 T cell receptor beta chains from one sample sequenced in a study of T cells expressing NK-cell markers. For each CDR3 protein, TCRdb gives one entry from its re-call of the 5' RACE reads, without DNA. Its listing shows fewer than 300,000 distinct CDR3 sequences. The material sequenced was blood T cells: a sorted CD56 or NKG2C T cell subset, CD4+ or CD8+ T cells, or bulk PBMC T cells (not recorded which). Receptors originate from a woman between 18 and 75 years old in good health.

The CDR3 sequence is CASSLLAMYNEQFF. This chain uses TRBV7-2 with TRBJ2-1; TCRdb returns TRBD2, unconfirmable since there is no DNA. CDR1 and CDR2 from the germline V gene are SGHTA and FQGNSA. The CDR3 is 14 amino acids.

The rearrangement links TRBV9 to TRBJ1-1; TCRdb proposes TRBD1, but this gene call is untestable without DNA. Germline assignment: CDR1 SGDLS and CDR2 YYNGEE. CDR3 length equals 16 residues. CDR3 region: CASSVGGGGGHDPAFF.

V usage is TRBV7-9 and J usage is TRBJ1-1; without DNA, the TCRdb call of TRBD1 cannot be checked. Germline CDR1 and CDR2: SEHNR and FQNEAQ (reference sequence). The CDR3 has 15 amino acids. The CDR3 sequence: CASSSYRDVNTEAFF.